The entry that follows covers one TCR beta chain sequence. Its target antigen remains unknown. Base qualities were left out, and no much larger clone turns up one base away. In total, just over 650 healthy bone marrow donors made up the cohort. All cohort members were sampled while nominally healthy, although unrecorded immune exposures were likely present. The donor was CMV seronegative and belonged to the group of several hundred seronegative cohort members. A peripheral blood sample was collected from each donor, and TCR beta sequencing was performed on peripheral blood mononuclear cells. The Qiagen DNeasy Blood Extraction Kit was used to extract genomic DNA from the blood cell samples. The data are from a study of cytomegalovirus exposure and HLA in healthy donors listed by TCRdb under 2017. A note on the overall study: According to an earlier analysis of a few hundred of the donors, about 180 million T cells yielded approximately 120 million unique TCR beta sequences and around 300 Gb of sequence data. An early release covering about 600 HLA-typed donors comprised about 310 gigabases of sequencing data and approximately 80 million unique TCR sequences. Among the roughly 400 genotyped donors, approximately 82% belonged to the genetic ancestry cluster associated with self-reported Caucasian donors. The study was designed to test whether signatures of past pathogen exposure could be identified by cataloging public T cell receptors. Using immunosequencing, the study profiled T cell repertoires from about 620 subjects and related those repertoires to cytomegalovirus serostatus. A separate validation cohort of approximately 120 different subjects was used in addition to the roughly 700-subject first cohort. High-throughput TCR immunosequencing, statistical association of individual TCRs with disease status, and machine learning were combined to predict cytomegalovirus infection status. A later analysis re-analyzed previously published TCR beta repertoires from roughly 630 donors and added high-resolution HLA genotyping to study TCR occurrence patterns. In the later analysis, no new phenotypic data were used to find candidate immune exposures; instead, reliance was placed on TCR beta sequences and their occurrence across donors. To decide whether each TCR beta V gene segment behaved as functional or pseudogenic, an earlier analysis of approximately 600 of the donors relied on high-throughput TCR beta sequencing. Donor age, sex, ethnicity and CMV serostatus were collected together with the repertoire data. A later genetic analysis took genome-wide SNP genotypes for about 55% of the 666 donors and used that subset as a discovery cohort. Every repertoire in the discovery cohort had been generated on one and the same sequencing platform. HLA typing covered class I and class II loci at four-digit resolution. The number of donors typed differed by locus, with roughly 620-630 for A, B, C, DRB1 and DQB1, more than 500 for DQA1, some 570 for DPA1, and some 440 for DPB1. Roughly 5 DR-DQ haplotypes were treated as single units for association and clustering because of strong linkage in the cohort. Among some 410 genotyped donors of the cohort, an average of around 240,000 unique TCR beta nucleotide sequences was sequenced per donor, of which about 19% were non-productive.

What the work shows at the level of the full study, not this receptor alone: Because counts were too low, about 18 rarely observed V segments, including chromosome 9 orphons, were left out of the earlier analysis of a few hundred of the donors. While some public TCRs were present in many individuals, most TCR sequences turned up only very rarely across donors. Cytomegalovirus status was reported to be diagnosed by the classifier with high specificity and sensitivity in both the original and validation cohorts. In a later analysis, TCR association rates were found to vary across HLA loci, with the most associated TCRs seen for DRB1 alleles and the fewest for HLA-C alleles. The authors suggested that the approach could potentially be generalized to other disease states and immunological phenotypes. Only TCR beta chains were sequenced in this cohort, and the absence of alpha or paired-chain data limited detectable features. Correlated functional status among segregating V segments might be attributable to linkage disequilibrium, but an unknown experimental factor could not be ruled out. Some IMGT-functional V segments, including TRBV6-2 and TRBV6-3, could not be told apart with the 87-base-pair reads, so those segments were excluded. The study listed 150 to 200 TCR beta chains as associated with cytomegalovirus. A further reported finding was that TCR beta sequences accurately predicted the HLA-A and HLA-B alleles for most subjects in the first cohort. Three of the identified cytomegalovirus-associated TCR beta chains were confirmed in vitro to be specific for cytomegalovirus antigens. Because HLA typing was unavailable for some donors at each locus, only the typed subset was used in association tests. A cluster of highly shared sequence variants was judged likely to represent a technical artifact of the sequencing pipeline. An earlier analysis of 587 of the donors showed that most TCR beta V segments appeared in productive rearrangements either about 90% or about 30% of the time, which broadly matched IMGT annotations. CMV serostatus was the only immune exposure information available for the cohort. In a later genetic analysis, a missense DCLRE1C variant was associated with V-gene and J-gene trimming of TCR beta chains, and the association was replicated in an independent cohort. When HLA alleles, especially DR and DQ, strongly co-occurred, TCR associations were difficult to assign to individual alleles. Roughly uniform sequencing depth across donors was assumed in presence/absence analyses, although this assumption may not hold. In a later analysis, most CMV-associated TCR beta chains were found to appear HLA-restricted, with HLA associations seemingly driven largely by CMV exposure. A later genetic analysis reported fewer N-insertions in productive TCRs among donors in an Asian-associated ancestry cluster than the approximately 670-donor mean. Specific HLA alleles were associated with 15,000 to 20,000 TCR beta sequences at a false discovery rate of 0.05 in a later analysis. Compared with equally common non-associated chains, HLA-associated TCR beta chains in a later analysis were more clonally expanded and had lower generation probabilities. In a later analysis, several top co-occurrence clusters were reported to appear linked to parvovirus B19, influenza, CMV and Epstein-Barr virus.

The library was produced with the immunoSEQ multiplex PCR assay. For the multiplex PCR, a mixture combining 60 forward primers for TCR Vbeta segments and 13 reverse primers for TCR Jbeta segments was used. The CDR3 region of rearranged TCR beta genes was amplified from genomic DNA with a multiplex PCR assay. Amplified TCR beta libraries were sequenced as 87-base-pair reads on the Illumina HiSeq System. From the authors' description of their analysis: In a later analysis, about 80 million unique TCR beta chains were counted across the 690 or so repertoires, and roughly 10 million of these chains were shared by at least two donors. To remove PCR and sequencing errors, raw reads were error-corrected and collapsed into unique sequences using a nearest-neighbor algorithm that merged closely related sequences. Alignment of CDR3 sequences to IMGT reference sequences was used to assign V, D and J gene segments. For a sequence to be retained, at least a six-nucleotide match to both a V gene segment and a J gene segment was required. A rearrangement counted as productive if the CDR3 had no stop codons and remained in frame with V and J, and every other rearrangement counted as non-productive. Following IMGT convention, CDR3 was defined as the stretch from the second conserved V-encoded cysteine up to the conserved J-encoded phenylalanine. The earlier analysis of 550 to 650 of the donors excluded any sequence lacking an unambiguous match to a single V gene segment. An earlier analysis of several hundred of the donors classified V segments as functional when productive rearrangements were above 56.7% and as segregating when the standard deviation between donors was above 5%. To diagnose cytomegalovirus status from the catalog of TCR beta chain sequences, a statistical classification framework was built. V and J gene assignment, in a later analysis, came from comparing TCR nucleotide sequences with IMGT/GENE-DB human TR gene sequences. A later analysis assigned CDR3 sequences and most-parsimonious VDJ recombination scenarios with the TCRdist pipeline. A later analysis defined each TCR beta chain by its CDR3 amino acid sequence plus V-gene family, and excluded reads lacking a unique V-gene family. As a way to deal with suspected cross-contamination and a sequencing artifact, a later analysis dropped more than 500 nucleotide sequences that were highly shared and had low generation probability. A later analysis calculated a clonal expansion index for each public chain from normalized within-repertoire ranks of inferred template counts. A later analysis computed generation probabilities with a VDJ recombination model fitted to out-of-frame rearrangements, and checked the results against IGoR. In a later analysis, hypergeometric tests were used to score TCR-TCR, TCR-HLA and TCR-CMV co-occurrence, with a repertoire-size bias correction applied to TCR pairs. A later analysis estimated false discovery rates by permuting HLA or CMV assignments 20 times. In a later analysis, co-occurring TCRs were grouped with DBSCAN, and TCRdist sequence similarity was added when clustering was performed within HLA-allele-positive subsets. For co-occurrence clustering, repertoires with fewer than 30,000 or more than 120,000 public chains were excluded, along with several repertoires with anomalous nucleotide sharing. Entries here come from immuneACCESS through TCRdb and include only in-frame sequences with V and J called. Some clones fail to appear in such tables; in the studies checked, an unresolved V gene covers under half of the shortfall, and the cause of the remainder is unknown. V and J calls and clone size are those listed in that table; D and trimming were worked out from the DNA. The sample table records 50,000 to 65,000 clones; about four fifths of these occur just once. The ten top clones hold approximately 3% of the sample.

Reading the germline V gene gives CDR1 SNHLY and CDR2 FYNNEI. The cysteine opens and the phenylalanine closes a CDR3 of 14 amino acids. The CDR3 DNA has 42 bases and is translated from base 1. The V and J ends are trimmed by 1 base and 6 bases, leaving 12 bases between them. Rearrangement joined TRBV2 to TRBJ1-2; TRBD1 is perhaps the D gene, given 6 matching bases. This sequence was found in a woman aged 18-29 years in good health and CMV-seronegative. Input material: PBMCs. The CDR3 region reads CASSEVTGRDGYTF. The DNA is as follows: TGTGCCAGCAGTGAAGTTACAGGGAGGGATGGCTACACCTTC. With all but the CDR3 taken from the reference TRBV2 and TRBJ1-2 genes, the full variable domain is: EPEVTQTPSHQVTQMGQEVILRCVPISNHLYFYWYRQILGQKVEFLVSFYNNEISEKSEIFDDQFSVERPDGSNFTLKIRSTKLEDSAMYFCASSEVTGRDGYTFGSGTRLTVV.